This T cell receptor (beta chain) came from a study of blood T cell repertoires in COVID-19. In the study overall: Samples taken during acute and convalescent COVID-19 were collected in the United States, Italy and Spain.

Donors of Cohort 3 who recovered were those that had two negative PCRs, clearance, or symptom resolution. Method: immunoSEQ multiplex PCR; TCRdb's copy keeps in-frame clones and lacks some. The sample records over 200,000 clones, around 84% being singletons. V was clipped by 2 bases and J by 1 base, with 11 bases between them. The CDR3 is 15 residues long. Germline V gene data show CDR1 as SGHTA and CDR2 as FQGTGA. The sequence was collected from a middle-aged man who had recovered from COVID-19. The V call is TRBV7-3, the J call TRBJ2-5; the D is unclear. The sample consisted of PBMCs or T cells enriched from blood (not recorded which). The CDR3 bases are TGTGCCAGCAGCTTAGGTCGCGGCTTCCAAGAGACCCAGTACTTC. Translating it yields CASSLGRGFQETQYF.